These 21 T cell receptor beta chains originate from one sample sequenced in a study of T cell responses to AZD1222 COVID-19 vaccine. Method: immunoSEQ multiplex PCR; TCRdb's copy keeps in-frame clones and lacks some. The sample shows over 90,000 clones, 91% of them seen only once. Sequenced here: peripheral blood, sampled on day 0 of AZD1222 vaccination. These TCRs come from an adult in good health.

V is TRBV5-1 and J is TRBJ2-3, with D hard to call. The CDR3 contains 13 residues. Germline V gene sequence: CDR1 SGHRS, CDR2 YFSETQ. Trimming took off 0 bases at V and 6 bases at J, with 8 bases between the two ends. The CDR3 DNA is TGCGCCAGCAGCTTGGCGAGGTGGGATACGCAGTATTTT. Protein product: CASSLARWDTQYF.

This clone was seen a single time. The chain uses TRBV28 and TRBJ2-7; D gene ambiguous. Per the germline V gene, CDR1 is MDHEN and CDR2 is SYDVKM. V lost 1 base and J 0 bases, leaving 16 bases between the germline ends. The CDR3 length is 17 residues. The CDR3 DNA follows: TGTGCCAGCAGTTTATTTAGTTTGGGTTCTAGCTCCTACGAGCAGTACTTC. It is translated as CASSLFSLGSSSYEQYF.

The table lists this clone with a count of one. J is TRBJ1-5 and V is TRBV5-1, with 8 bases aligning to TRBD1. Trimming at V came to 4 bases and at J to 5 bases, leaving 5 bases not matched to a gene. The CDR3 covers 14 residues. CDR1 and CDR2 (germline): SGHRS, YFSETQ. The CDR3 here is CASSLGQGYQPQHF. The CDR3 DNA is TGCGCCAGCAGCCTAGGACAGGGCTATCAGCCCCAGCATTTT. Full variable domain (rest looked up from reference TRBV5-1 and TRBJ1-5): KAGVTQTPRYLIKTRGQQVTLSCSPISGHRSVSWYQQTPGQGLQFLFEYFSETQRNKGNFPGRFSGRQFSNSRSEMNVSTLELGDSALYLCASSLGQGYQPQHFGDGTRLSIL.

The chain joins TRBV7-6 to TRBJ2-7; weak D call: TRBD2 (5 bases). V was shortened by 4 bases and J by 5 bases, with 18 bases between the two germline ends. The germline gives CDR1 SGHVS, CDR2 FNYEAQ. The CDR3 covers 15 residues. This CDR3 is CASSSTTTSNHEQYF. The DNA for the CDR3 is TGTGCCAGCAGCTCAACAACCACTAGTAATCACGAGCAGTACTTC.

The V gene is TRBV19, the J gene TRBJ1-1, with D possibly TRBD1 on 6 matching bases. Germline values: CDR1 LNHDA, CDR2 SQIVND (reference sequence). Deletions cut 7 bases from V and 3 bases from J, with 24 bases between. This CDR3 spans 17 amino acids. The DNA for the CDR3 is TGTGCCAGTAACCCTGTGGGGGGGCCCGGGTCGGACACTGAAGCTTTCTTT. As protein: CASNPVGGPGSDTEAFF.

CDR3 nucleotide sequence: TGTGCCAGCAGCGTAGGCTCAAGCTCCTACGAGCAGTACTTC. Encoded protein: CASSVGSSSYEQYF. The J gene is TRBJ2-7, the V gene TRBV9; D gene uncertain. CDR1 and CDR2 from the germline V gene are SGDLS and YYNGEE. V was cut by 0 bases and J by 0 bases, with 7 bases left in between. CDR3 length: 14 amino acids.

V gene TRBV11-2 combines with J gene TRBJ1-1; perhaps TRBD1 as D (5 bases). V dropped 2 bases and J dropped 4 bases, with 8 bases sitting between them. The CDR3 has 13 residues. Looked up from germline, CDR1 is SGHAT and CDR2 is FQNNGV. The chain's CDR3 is CASSLIRGTEAFF. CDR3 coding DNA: TGTGCCAGCAGCTTAATTAGGGGCACTGAAGCTTTCTTT.

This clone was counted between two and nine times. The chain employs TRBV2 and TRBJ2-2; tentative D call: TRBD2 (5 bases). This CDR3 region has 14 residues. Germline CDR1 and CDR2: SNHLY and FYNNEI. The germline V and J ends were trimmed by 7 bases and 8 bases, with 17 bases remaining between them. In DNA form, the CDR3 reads TGTGCCAGCAATAGCGACCCCTTTTCGGGGGAGCTGTTTTTT. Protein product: CASNSDPFSGELFF.

The CDR3 DNA sequence: TGTGCCAGCTCACCACCGGGGATCTACAATGAGCAGTTCTTC. Translating gives CASSPPGIYNEQFF. The rearrangement uses TRBV18 and TRBJ2-1; no definite D call. Germline CDR1 is KGHSH and CDR2 is LQKENI. Trimming stripped 0 bases from V and 3 bases from J, with 6 bases between. This CDR3 is built from 14 residues.

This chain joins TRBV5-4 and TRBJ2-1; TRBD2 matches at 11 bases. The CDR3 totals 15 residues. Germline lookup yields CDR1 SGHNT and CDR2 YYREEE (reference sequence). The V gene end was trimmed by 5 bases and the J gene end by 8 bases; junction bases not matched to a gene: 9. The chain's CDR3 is CASRILAGGGDEQFF. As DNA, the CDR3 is TGTGCCAGCAGAATATTAGCGGGAGGGGGCGATGAGCAGTTCTTC.

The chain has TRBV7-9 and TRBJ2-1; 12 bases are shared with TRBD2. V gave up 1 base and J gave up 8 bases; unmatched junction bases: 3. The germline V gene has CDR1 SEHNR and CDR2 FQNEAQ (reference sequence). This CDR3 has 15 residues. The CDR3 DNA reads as TGTGCCAGCAGCTTAGGGACTAGCGGGAAGGATGAGCAGTTCTTC. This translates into CASSLGTSGKDEQFF. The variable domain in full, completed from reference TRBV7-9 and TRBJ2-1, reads DTGVSQNPRHKITKRGQNVTFRCDPISEHNRLYWYRQTLGQGPEFLTYFQNEAQLEKSRLLSDRFSAERPKGSFSTLEIQRTEQGDSAMYLCASSLGTSGKDEQFFGPGTRLTVL.

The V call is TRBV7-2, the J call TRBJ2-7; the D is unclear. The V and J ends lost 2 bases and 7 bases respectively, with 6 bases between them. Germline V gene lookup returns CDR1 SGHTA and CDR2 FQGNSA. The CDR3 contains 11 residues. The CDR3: CASSLQAEQYF. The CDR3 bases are TGTGCCAGCAGCTTACAAGCTGAGCAGTACTTC.

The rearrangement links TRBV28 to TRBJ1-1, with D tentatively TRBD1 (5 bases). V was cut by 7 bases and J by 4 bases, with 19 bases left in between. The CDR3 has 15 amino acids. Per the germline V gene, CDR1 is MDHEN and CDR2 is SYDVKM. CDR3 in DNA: TGTGCCAGCACCCCCACCCTGGGGGGGGGCACTGAAGCTTTCTTT. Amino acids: CASTPTLGGGTEAFF. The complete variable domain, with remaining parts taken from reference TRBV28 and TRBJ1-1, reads DVKVTQSSRYLVKRTGEKVFLECVQDMDHENMFWYRQDPGLGLRLIYFSYDVKMKEKGDIPEGYSVSREKKERFSLILESASTNQTSMYLCASTPTLGGGTEAFFGQGTRLTVV.

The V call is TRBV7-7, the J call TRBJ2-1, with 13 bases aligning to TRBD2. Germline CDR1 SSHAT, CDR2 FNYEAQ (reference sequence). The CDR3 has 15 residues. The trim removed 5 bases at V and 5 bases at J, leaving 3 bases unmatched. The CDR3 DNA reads TGTGCCAGCAGCGCCGGGACTAGCGGGAACAATGAGCAGTTCTTC. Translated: CASSAGTSGNNEQFF.

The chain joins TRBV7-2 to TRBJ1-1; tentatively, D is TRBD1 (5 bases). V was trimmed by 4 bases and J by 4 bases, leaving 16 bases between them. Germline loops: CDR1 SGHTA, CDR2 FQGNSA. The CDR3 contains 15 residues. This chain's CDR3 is CASSSSSGLFTEAFF. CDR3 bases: TGTGCCAGCAGCTCTAGTTCGGGACTGTTCACTGAAGCTTTCTTT.

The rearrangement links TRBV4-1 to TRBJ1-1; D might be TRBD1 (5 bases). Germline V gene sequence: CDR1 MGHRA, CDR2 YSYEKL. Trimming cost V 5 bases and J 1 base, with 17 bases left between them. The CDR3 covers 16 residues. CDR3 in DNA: TGCGCCAGCAGCTCAAGGGGCGACAGACCGAACACTGAAGCTTTCTTT. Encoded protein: CASSSRGDRPNTEAFF.

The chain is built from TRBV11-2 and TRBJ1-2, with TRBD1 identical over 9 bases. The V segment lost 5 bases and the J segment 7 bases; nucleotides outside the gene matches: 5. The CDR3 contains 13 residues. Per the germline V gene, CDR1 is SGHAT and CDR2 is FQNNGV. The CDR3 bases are TGTGCCAGCAGCCCACAGGGGGCATTTGGCTACACCTTC. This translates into CASSPQGAFGYTF. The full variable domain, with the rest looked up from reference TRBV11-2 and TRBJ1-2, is EAGVAQSPRYKIIEKRQSVAFWCNPISGHATLYWYQQILGQGPKLLIQFQNNGVVDDSQLPKDRFSAERLKGVDSTLKIQPAKLEDSAVYLCASSPQGAFGYTFGSGTRLTVV.

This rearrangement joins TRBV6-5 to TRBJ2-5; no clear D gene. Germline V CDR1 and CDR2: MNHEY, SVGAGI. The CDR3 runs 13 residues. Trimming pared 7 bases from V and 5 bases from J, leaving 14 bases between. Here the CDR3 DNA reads TGTGCCAGCACCCAGATAGTGGGGGAGACCCAGTACTTC. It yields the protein CASTQIVGETQYF.

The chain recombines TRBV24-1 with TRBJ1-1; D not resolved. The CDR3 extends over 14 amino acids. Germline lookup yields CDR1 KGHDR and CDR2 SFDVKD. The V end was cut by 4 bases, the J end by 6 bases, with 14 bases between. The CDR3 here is CATSDTGSRPEAFF. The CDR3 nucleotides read TGTGCCACCAGTGACACCGGGAGCCGTCCTGAAGCTTTCTTT.

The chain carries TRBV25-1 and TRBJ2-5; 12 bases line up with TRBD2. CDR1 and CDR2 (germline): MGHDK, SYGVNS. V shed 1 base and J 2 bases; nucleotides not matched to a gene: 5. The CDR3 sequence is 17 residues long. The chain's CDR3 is CASSESQGLAGQETQYF. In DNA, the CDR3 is TGTGCCAGCAGTGAATCTCAAGGACTAGCGGGACAAGAGACCCAGTACTTC.

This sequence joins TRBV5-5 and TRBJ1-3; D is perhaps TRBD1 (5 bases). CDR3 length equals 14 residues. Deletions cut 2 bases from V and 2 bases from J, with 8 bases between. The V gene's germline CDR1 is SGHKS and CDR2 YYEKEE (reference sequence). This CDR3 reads CASSFDSTGNTIYF. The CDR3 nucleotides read TGTGCCAGCAGCTTCGACAGTACTGGAAACACCATATATTTT.